The 17 T cell receptor beta chains reported below all come from one sample, sequenced in a study of blood T cells in healthy people across ages. Through a sample-barcoded 5' primer and a J-beta primer mix, a second PCR was run for 7 to 11 cycles. TCRdb re-called the 5' RACE reads through MiXCR, storing one row per CDR3 protein. Altogether about 1.8 million distinct CDR3 sequences are present, roughly 50% being singletons, with the ten largest covering less than 2.5%. The specimen sequenced was blood. The receptors were gathered from a middle-aged woman in good health.

This clonotype was picked up a small number of times. The genes are TRBV10-3 and TRBJ2-3; D ambiguous. The CDR3 contains 15 residues. The germline CDR1 and CDR2 sequences are ENHRY and SYGVKD. Trimming took off 3 bases at V and 4 bases at J, with 14 bases between the two ends. The CDR3: CAISDRLVESDTQYF. CDR3 sequence (DNA): TGTGCCATCAGTGATCGGCTAGTGGAATCAGATACGCAGTATTTT.

The chain links TRBV27 to TRBJ2-5; TRBD2 might be the D (6 bases). CDR3 length equals 15 residues. V was shortened by 3 bases and J by 5 bases, with 16 bases between the two germline ends. Germline values: CDR1 MNHEY, CDR2 SMNVEV (reference sequence). As DNA, the CDR3 is TGTGCCAGCAGTTTTGGCGGGGCGGGTTGGGAGACCCAGTACTTC. Protein sequence: CASSFGGAGWETQYF.

The rearrangement uses TRBV7-9 and TRBJ2-1; D is tentatively TRBD1 or TRBD2 (5 bases each). The J call may be wrong; the DNA end is better matched by TRBJ2-7. This CDR3 region has 15 residues. CDR1 is SEHNR, CDR2 FQNEAQ, per germline (reference sequence). Here the CDR3 DNA reads TGTGCCAGCAGCTTAGATGGGTATCGGGGCAATGAGCAGTACTTC. It codes for CASSLDGYRGNEQYF.

This clonotype was recorded a few times. The chain employs TRBV9 and TRBJ2-1; 10 positions agree with TRBD2. Trimming cost V 0 bases and J 11 bases; bases outside gene matches: 11. Germline V gene lookup returns CDR1 SGDLS and CDR2 YYNGEE. The CDR3 extends over 16 amino acids. CDR3 sequence reads: CASSVGSVSGGAQQFF. The CDR3 bases are TGTGCCAGCAGCGTAGGTAGTGTCAGCGGGGGGGCGCAGCAGTTCTTC.

V and J are TRBV20-1 and TRBJ1-2, with a tentative D call TRBD1 (5 bases). This CDR3 contains 14 residues. Germline values: CDR1 DFQATT, CDR2 SNEGSKA (reference sequence). V dropped 0 bases and J dropped 2 bases, with 10 bases sitting between them. CDR3 coding DNA: TGCAGTGCTAGAGATGAGACAGAAAACTATGGCTACACCTTC. This translates into CSARDETENYGYTF.

This rearrangement joins TRBV6-4 to TRBJ2-7; D remains unclear. V was cut by 6 bases and J by 6 bases, with 15 bases left in between. The germline V gene encodes CDR1 MRHNA and CDR2 SNTAGT. There are 13 residues in the CDR3. The CDR3 here is CASSEKEEGEQYF. The CDR3 DNA reads TGTGCCAGCAGCGAAAAAGAAGAAGGCGAGCAGTACTTC.

This chain joins TRBV7-8 and TRBJ1-5; D is perhaps TRBD1 (5 bases). The CDR3 consists of 17 residues. Trimming removed 2 bases from V and 5 bases from J, with 19 bases in between. Germline lookup yields CDR1 SGHVS and CDR2 FQNEAQ. For the CDR3, the DNA is TGTGCCAGCAGCTTAAAGAGCGAAGCGTGGGGCTATCAGCCCCAGCATTTT. Amino acid sequence: CASSLKSEAWGYQPQHF.

This chain links TRBV18 with TRBJ2-3; D not certain. CDR3 length: 13 amino acids. Germline loops: CDR1 KGHSH, CDR2 LQKENI. V shed 3 bases and J shed 4 bases, with 8 bases lying between them. This CDR3 reads CASSPLQPDTQYF. CDR3 nucleotide sequence: TGTGCCAGCTCACCTCTTCAGCCAGATACGCAGTATTTT.

The rearrangement joins TRBV4-1 to TRBJ1-5; 7 bases agree with TRBD1. Germline CDR1 reads MGHRA; CDR2 reads YSYEKL. The CDR3 is 16 amino acids. The J segment lost 4 bases and the V segment lost 1 base, leaving 7 bases of the junction unmatched. The CDR3 spells CASSQALDRRNQPQHF. CDR3 coding DNA: TGCGCCAGCAGCCAAGCGTTGGACAGGCGGAATCAGCCCCAGCATTTT.

CDR3 DNA sequence: TGTGCCAGCAGATTTGGGGGCGAAGGAGACATTCAGTACTTC. Its translation is CASRFGGEGDIQYF. J is TRBJ2-4 and V is TRBV28, with TRBD1 as a possible D gene (6 bases). The germline V gene has CDR1 MDHEN and CDR2 SYDVKM. The CDR3 extends over 14 amino acids. The V end was cut by 6 bases, the J end by 8 bases, with 17 bases between.

The chain recombines TRBV7-2 with TRBJ2-3, with D hard to call. CDR1 is SGHTA, CDR2 FQGNSA, per germline. Between the trimmed V and J ends, which lost 4 bases and 7 bases, there was a span of 18 bases. This CDR3 is built from 15 residues. This CDR3 is CASSWGSAVVNTQYF. The CDR3 nucleotides read TGTGCCAGCAGCTGGGGTTCGGCGGTCGTAAATACGCAGTATTTT.

CDR3 protein: CASSSRDSPYNEQFF. The CDR3 DNA follows: TGTGCCAGCAGCTCTCGGGACAGCCCCTACAATGAGCAGTTCTTC. The chain recombines TRBV5-4 with TRBJ2-1; 7 bases are a match to TRBD1. This CDR3 is built from 15 residues. CDR1 is SGHNT, CDR2 YYREEE, per germline (reference sequence). Losses at the gene ends were 3 bases for V and 2 bases for J; bases not matched to a gene: 5.

This clonotype turned up a few times. The chain links TRBV7-2 to TRBJ2-3, with TRBD1 matching 7 bases. V shed 3 bases and J 2 bases; nucleotides not matched to a gene: 5. From germline, CDR1 is SGHTA and CDR2 FQGNSA. The CDR3 is made up of 15 amino acids. The CDR3 loop reads CASSLGQTYTDTQYF. The CDR3 DNA sequence: TGTGCCAGCAGCTTGGGACAGACCTACACAGATACGCAGTATTTT.

The V gene is TRBV20-1, the J gene TRBJ2-5; TRBD2 matches at 12 bases. The germline V gene encodes CDR1 DFQATT and CDR2 SNEGSKA (reference sequence). After removal of 5 bases from V and 7 bases from J, the junction contained 5 bases not matched to a gene. The CDR3 runs 13 residues. The CDR3, as DNA: TGCAGTGCTCGGACTAGCGGGGAGGGGACCCAGTACTTC. This sequence encodes CSARTSGEGTQYF.

The chain recombines TRBV11-2 with TRBJ2-7; 8 bases match TRBD1. CDR3 length equals 14 residues. From germline, CDR1 is SGHAT and CDR2 FQNNGV. Trimming at V came to 4 bases and at J to 5 bases, leaving 7 bases not matched to a gene. CDR3 in DNA: TGTGCCAGCAGCTCAAGGACAGGGTGGCACGAGCAGTACTTC. It translates to CASSSRTGWHEQYF.

The chain joins TRBV4-2 to TRBJ1-4; D ambiguous. The CDR3 totals 17 residues. The germline V and J ends were trimmed by 0 bases and 3 bases, with 14 bases remaining between them. Per germline, CDR1 LGHNA and CDR2 YNFKEQ. The CDR3: CASSQDRRARANEKLFF. The CDR3 DNA reads TGTGCCAGCAGCCAAGATAGGAGGGCTCGGGCTAATGAAAAACTGTTTTTT.

The rearrangement uses TRBV20-1 and TRBJ2-5; D unresolved. V was cut by 4 bases and J by 11 bases, with 8 bases left in between. The CDR3 is 9 amino acids. Per the germline V gene, CDR1 is DFQATT and CDR2 is SNEGSKA (reference sequence). CDR3 sequence (DNA): TGCAGTGCTAAAGAAGAGCAGTACTTC. Protein sequence: CSAKEEQYF.